A single sample is the source of the 9 T cell receptor beta chains below, sequenced in a study of cytomegalovirus exposure and HLA in healthy donors. This PCR relied on a set of 60 Vbeta primers and 13 Jbeta primers. Clones were read by immunoSEQ multiplex PCR, and TCRdb kept only the in-frame ones, dropping some. The sample records 110,000 or so clones, about 79% being singletons. The sample was PBMCs. Source of these receptors: a woman younger than 35 in good health and CMV-seronegative.

The chain has TRBV7-9 and TRBJ1-2, with 7 bases fitting TRBD1. The V and J ends lost 1 base and 4 bases, in that order; junction bases with no gene match: 3. This CDR3 comprises 14 residues. The V gene's germline CDR1 is SEHNR and CDR2 FQNEAQ (reference sequence). The CDR3 sequence is CASSLGDSPYGYTF. The DNA for the CDR3 is TGTGCCAGCAGCTTAGGGGACAGCCCCTATGGCTACACCTTC.

The DNA for the CDR3 is TGTGCCAGCAGCGGGCGGGAGATCAGGTGGGACGAGCAGTACTTC. Its protein product is CASSGREIRWDEQYF. The chain employs TRBV28 and TRBJ2-7, with 7 bases fitting TRBD2. Germline V gene lookup returns CDR1 MDHEN and CDR2 SYDVKM. J was trimmed by 5 bases and V by 6 bases; bases with no gene match: 13. CDR3 size: 15 residues.

The chain uses TRBV9 and TRBJ1-1; the match to TRBD1 covers 11 bases. Germline lookup yields CDR1 SGDLS and CDR2 YYNGEE. The CDR3 spans 16 residues. V was clipped by 0 bases and J by 5 bases; unmatched bases: 6. CDR3 amino acids: CASSVEGTGGRTEAFF. CDR3 DNA: TGTGCCAGCAGCGTAGAGGGGACAGGGGGACGTACTGAAGCTTTCTTT. The variable domain in full, with the rest retrieved from reference TRBV9 and TRBJ1-1, is DSGVTQTPKHLITATGQRVTLRCSPRSGDLSVYWYQQSLDQGLQFLIQYYNGEERAKGNILERFSAQQFPDLHSELNLSSLELGDSALYFCASSVEGTGGRTEAFFGQGTRLTVV.

The rearrangement uses TRBV6-5 and TRBJ2-1, with a possible D match to TRBD2 (5 bases). Germline-derived CDR1 and CDR2 are MNHEY and SVGAGI. Trimming left V 9 bases short and J 6 bases short, with 12 bases between. The CDR3 is 12 amino acids. This CDR3 reads CASYQRSNEQFF. The CDR3 DNA is TGTGCCAGTTACCAGCGGAGCAATGAGCAGTTCTTC.

The genes are TRBV5-1 and TRBJ2-5; D is perhaps TRBD2 (7 bases). The germline V and J ends were trimmed by 6 bases and 4 bases, with 13 bases remaining between them. The CDR3 extends over 13 amino acids. The germline V gene encodes CDR1 SGHRS and CDR2 YFSETQ. CDR3 protein: CASNAGAGETQYF. CDR3 bases: TGCGCCAGCAACGCGGGGGCAGGAGAGACCCAGTACTTC.

The V gene is TRBV7-2, the J gene TRBJ2-1, with D uncertain. Trimming took 1 base from V and 2 from J, leaving 6 bases between them. CDR3 length: 14 residues. CDR1 is SGHTA and CDR2 is FQGNSA in the germline V gene. The CDR3 here is CASSLGAAYNEQFF. The CDR3 DNA is TGTGCCAGCAGCTTAGGGGCAGCCTACAATGAGCAGTTCTTC.

V is TRBV18 and J is TRBJ2-4, with 7 bases that match TRBD1. The germline V gene has CDR1 KGHSH and CDR2 LQKENI. The ends lost 5 bases at V and 7 bases at J; junction bases unmatched: 8. This CDR3 is 14 amino acids long. Here the CDR3 reads CASSSDRVGNIQYF. The CDR3 DNA reads as TGTGCCAGCTCATCCGACAGGGTGGGGAACATTCAGTACTTC.

This clone was picked up a small number of times. The genes are TRBV25-1 and TRBJ1-1; 7 nucleotides agree with TRBD1. The CDR3 consists of 15 residues. Germline V lookup: CDR1 MGHDK, CDR2 SYGVNS. J was trimmed by 6 bases and V by 7 bases; bases with no gene match: 14. The CDR3 region has the DNA TGTGCCAGCATCCCCCGACTAGGGGGCGATTCTGAAGCTTTCTTT. Its translation is CASIPRLGGDSEAFF. The full variable domain, completed using reference TRBV25-1 and TRBJ1-1, is EADIYQTPRYLVIGTGKKITLECSQTMGHDKMYWYQQDPGMELHLIHYSYGVNSTEKGDLSSESTVSRIRTEHFPLTLESARPSHTSQYLCASIPRLGGDSEAFFGQGTRLTVV.

The chain carries TRBV11-3 and TRBJ1-1; TRBD1 agrees at 8 bases. The germline CDR1 and CDR2 sequences are SGHNT and YENEEA. This CDR3 is 13 amino acids long. With 5 bases clipped from V and 8 bases from J, the junction kept 7 bases outside the gene matches. The CDR3: CASSTRTGKEAFF. The CDR3 bases are TGTGCCAGCAGCACTCGGACAGGGAAGGAAGCTTTCTTT.